This TCR beta chain emerged from a study of cytomegalovirus exposure and HLA in healthy donors. Findings and caveats of the study: Equally common other TCR beta chains were less clonally expanded than HLA-associated ones, a later analysis found. Judged likely to be a sequencing artifact was a cluster of highly shared sequence variants.

PCR was performed using 60 Vbeta and 13 Jbeta primers. Measured with immunoSEQ multiplex PCR; TCRdb has only the in-frame clones, and not every one. This table has about 170,000 clones, roughly 81% appearing once. On this clone: Its antigen is unknown.

The sequenced material came from PBMCs. The TCR originated in a girl aged 10 to 17 in good health and CMV-seropositive.

The CDR3 DNA follows: TGCAGCGTTGAGAGGGTAGCGGACCTCTCCTACAATGAGCAGTTCTTC. Translation: CSVERVADLSYNEQFF. The chain carries TRBV29-1 and TRBJ2-1; maybe TRBD2 (6 bases). Germline values: CDR1 SQVTM, CDR2 ANQGSEA. The CDR3 has 16 residues. V lost 3 bases, J lost 0 bases, and 15 bases lay in between.